This TCR beta chain emerged from a study of shared clonotypes between healthy human individuals (dated by TCRdb to 2018 to 2021). Study-wide context: The cohort included three men and a couple of women between 18 and 49 years of age. For each donor, CD4 naive and CD4 memory were each given three plates, CD8 naive was given two plates, and CD8 memory was given one plate. Blood TCR repertoires of about 5 healthy adults were deeply sequenced to estimate repertoire size and the extent of clonotype sharing between individuals. Libraries were prepared and TCR repertoires were sequenced by different laboratories using diverse techniques, in order to increase sequencing depth and limit assay-specific biases. Leukapheresis yielded between about 0.9 and 9 billion PBMCs per donor. The full study reports these points: Sampling was restricted to blood, and TCR repertoires in tissue are likely to differ from TCR repertoires in blood. The genetic and exposure-history diversity represented was limited by the small number of donors. Compared with non-shared clonotypes, the clonotypes found in all four sorted-subset donors had higher generation probabilities. Approximately 5% of naive CD4, 3% to 4% of naive CD8, 2.3% of memory CD4, and approximately 0.4% of memory CD8 clonotypes were shared across four donors. Naive subsets generally had larger estimated clonotype richness than memory subsets did. Rarefaction of sorted-subset datasets indicated incomplete sequencing despite the large sequencing depth. Pairwise subsampling led to the expectation that sequencing depth would affect the degree of clonotype sharing among donors.

TCR CDR3 regions were amplified from genomic DNA by multiplex PCR using the deep immunoSEQ assay. Extracted genomic DNA from each cell subset was distributed evenly across all wells of several immunoSEQ 96-well plates, and each plate was treated as a replicate. For sorted subsets, approximately 210 ng genomic DNA, equal to some 28,000 T cell genomes, was loaded into each replicate PCR. The purified libraries were quantified using a Qubit 3.0 fluorometer, sized with a Bioanalyzer 2100, and then quantified again using the KAPA Library Quantification kit. Every immunoSEQ 96-well plate was sequenced on a separate single-read 150-cycle Illumina NextSeq 550 flow cell. The authors' analysis ran thus. Because the immunoSEQ output included only junctional sequences and no quality scores, the filtering could not be the same as the filtering used for full-length reads. Sequences were annotated with PyIR, a Python wrapper for IgBLAST v1.9, and V/J genes and CDR3 were assigned using IMGT germline references. Any read was removed if the V/J assignment was weak (E-value above 1e-6), the CDR3 was missing, or the read contained stop codons, out-of-frame junctions, or ambiguous translated residues. V3J clonotypes were defined by identical inferred V gene, J gene, and CDR3 amino acid sequence. Percentage overlap between repertoires was computed as shared unique clonotypes divided by the size of the smaller repertoire. RTK rarefaction, the Chao1 estimator, and Recon v2.1 estimates of unobserved clonotypes were used to assess repertoire richness. OLGA was used to compute generation probabilities for all TCRbeta clonotypes that the gDNA method yielded from a handful of donors. Here the immuneACCESS table is served through TCRdb, limited to in-frame sequences with V and J called. Missing clones are a known gap in these copies; in checked studies unresolved V genes cover under half, and the rest lacks a known reason. That table is the source of V, J and clone size, and D and trimming were worked out from the DNA. The sample data list around 2.5 million clones, and 93% of these were observed just once. The ten top clones hold 0.36% of the sample.

The donors were healthy, HIV-negative adults who had no recently reported acute infections or vaccinations. Every donor was a Caucasian adult residing in Nashville, Tennessee, USA. CD4+ T cells were enriched by magnetic negative selection; naive cells were then positively selected on CD45RA, and the negative fraction formed the memory subset. Blood was obtained by leukapheresis, after which PBMCs were separated by Ficoll-Histopaque density gradient centrifugation and cryopreserved in liquid nitrogen vapor phase. Analytical flow cytometry was used to check the purity and quantity of each magnetically sorted T cell population. Genomic DNA was isolated from every sorted fraction and measured by UV absorbance on a Nanodrop 2000c. As regards this clone: This clone's antigen is unknown. Per-nucleotide qualities are absent, and no much larger clonotype sits a single base away. Other nucleotide sequences in the sample specify the same CDR3.

CDR1 is given as LNHDA and CDR2 as SQIVND, both from the germline V gene (reference sequence). Trimming costs V 1 base and J 5 bases, and their ends lie 2 bases apart. There are 12 amino acids in the CDR3, from cysteine to phenylalanine inclusive. Of the read, only the CDR3 DNA is kept; its 36 bases are in frame from base 1. The clonotype comes from a man in his late teens or twenties in good health. Some clones in this sample may be carry-over from other donors' samples. The V and J segments used are TRBV19 and TRBJ2-2; the D gene is unclear. The sequencing sample was made of naive CD4+ T cells from PBMCs. The sample's cell subset or site label, decoded: CD45RA+ positively selected. The CDR3 region reads CASSIGTGELFF. In nucleotides, the sequence is TGTGCCAGTAGTATAGGGACCGGGGAGCTGTTTTTT.